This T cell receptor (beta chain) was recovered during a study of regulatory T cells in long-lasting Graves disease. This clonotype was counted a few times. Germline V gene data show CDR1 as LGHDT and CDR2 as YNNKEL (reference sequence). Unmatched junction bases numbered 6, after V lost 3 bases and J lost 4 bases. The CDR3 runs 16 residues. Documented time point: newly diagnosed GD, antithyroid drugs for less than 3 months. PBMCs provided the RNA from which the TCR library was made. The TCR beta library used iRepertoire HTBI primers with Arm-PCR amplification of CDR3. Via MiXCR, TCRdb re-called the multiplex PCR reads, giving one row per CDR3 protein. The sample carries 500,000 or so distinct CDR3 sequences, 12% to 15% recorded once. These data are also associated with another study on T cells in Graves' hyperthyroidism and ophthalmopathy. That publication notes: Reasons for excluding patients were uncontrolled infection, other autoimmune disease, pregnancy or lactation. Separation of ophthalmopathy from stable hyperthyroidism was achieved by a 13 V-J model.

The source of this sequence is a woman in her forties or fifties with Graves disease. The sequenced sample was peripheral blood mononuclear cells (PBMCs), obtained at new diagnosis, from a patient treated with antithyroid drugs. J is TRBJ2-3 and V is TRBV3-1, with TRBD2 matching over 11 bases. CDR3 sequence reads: CASSQALAGAADTQYF. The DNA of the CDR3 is TGTGCCAGCAGCCAGGCACTAGCGGGAGCCGCAGATACGCAGTATTTT.